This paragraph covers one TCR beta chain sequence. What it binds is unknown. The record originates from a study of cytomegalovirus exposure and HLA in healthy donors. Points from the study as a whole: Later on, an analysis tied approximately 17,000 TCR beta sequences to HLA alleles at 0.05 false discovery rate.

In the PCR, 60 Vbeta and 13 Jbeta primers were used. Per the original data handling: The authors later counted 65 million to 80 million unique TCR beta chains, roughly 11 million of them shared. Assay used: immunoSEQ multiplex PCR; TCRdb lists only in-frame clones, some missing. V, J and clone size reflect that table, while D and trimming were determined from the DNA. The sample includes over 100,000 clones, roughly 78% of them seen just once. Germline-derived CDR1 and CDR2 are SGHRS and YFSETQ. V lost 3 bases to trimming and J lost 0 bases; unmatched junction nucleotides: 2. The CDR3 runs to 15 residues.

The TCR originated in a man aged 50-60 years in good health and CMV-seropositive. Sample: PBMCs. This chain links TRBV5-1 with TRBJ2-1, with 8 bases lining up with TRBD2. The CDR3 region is CASSSGTSSYNEQFF. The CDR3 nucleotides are TGCGCCAGCAGCTCCGGGACTAGCTCCTACAATGAGCAGTTCTTC.